Each of the 28 T cell receptor beta chains below was sequenced from the same sample in a study of T cell responses to AZD1222 COVID-19 vaccine. Libraries were prepared by immunoSEQ multiplex PCR; TCRdb keeps only in-frame clonotypes and omits some of them. The table lists 150,000 to 200,000 clones, approximately 92% of them singletons. Material: peripheral blood, obtained on day 0 of AZD1222 vaccination. The receptors shown here come from an adult in good health.

The J gene is TRBJ1-6, the V gene TRBV10-3, with 7 bases identical to TRBD1. This CDR3 has 15 amino acids. The germline V gene encodes CDR1 ENHRY and CDR2 SYGVKD. Trimming cost V 4 bases and J 6 bases; bases outside gene matches: 6. CDR3 sequence (DNA): TGTGCCATCAGTGGCATCGGGACAGCTAATTCACCCCTCCACTTT. This sequence encodes CAISGIGTANSPLHF.

This clone has only one observation. The CDR3, as DNA: TGTGCCAGCTCACCAGGACCGAATTCACCCCTCCACTTT. Protein sequence: CASSPGPNSPLHF. The chain carries TRBV18 and TRBJ1-6; D not certain. This CDR3 region has 13 residues. The V gene lost 2 bases and the J gene lost 7 bases, with 6 bases spanning the gap. CDR1 is KGHSH, CDR2 LQKENI, per germline.

The chain links TRBV27 to TRBJ2-2; no reliable D call. The CDR3 totals 12 residues. Between the trimmed V and J ends, which lost 3 bases and 7 bases, there was a span of 6 bases. Germline V gene data show CDR1 as MNHEY and CDR2 as SMNVEV (reference sequence). The CDR3 sequence: CASSFQGGELFF. Here the CDR3 DNA reads TGTGCCAGCAGTTTCCAAGGCGGGGAGCTGTTTTTT.

This chain joins TRBV6-4 and TRBJ1-1; 11 bases match TRBD1. Germline CDR1 MRHNA, CDR2 SNTAGT. CDR3 length: 15 residues. The V gene end was trimmed by 6 bases and the J gene end by 3 bases; junction bases not matched to a gene: 6. CDR3 nucleotides: TGTGCCAGCAGGCCCGGGACAGGGGGAGACACTGAAGCTTTCTTT. This sequence encodes CASRPGTGGDTEAFF.

Sample share makes this clone medium-sized. This sequence joins TRBV2 and TRBJ1-4, with D possibly being TRBD1 (5 bases). This CDR3 contains 14 residues. Trimming cost V 3 bases and J 6 bases, with 11 bases left between them. Germline V gene lookup returns CDR1 SNHLY and CDR2 FYNNEI. CDR3 in DNA: TGTGCCAGCAGTGACGCGGACACCGATGAAAAACTGTTTTTT. As protein: CASSDADTDEKLFF. Supplemented by reference TRBV2 and TRBJ1-4, the full variable domain reads EPEVTQTPSHQVTQMGQEVILRCVPISNHLYFYWYRQILGQKVEFLVSFYNNEISEKSEIFDDQFSVERPDGSNFTLKIRSTKLEDSAMYFCASSDADTDEKLFFGSGTQLSVL.

As for this clone: The same CDR3 arises from other DNA sequences in this sample as well. V is TRBV5-6 and J is TRBJ1-3; perhaps TRBD1 as D (6 bases). The germline V and J ends were trimmed by 0 bases and 2 bases, with 6 bases remaining between them. From germline, CDR1 is SGHDT and CDR2 YYEEEE. The CDR3 loop spans 14 amino acids. CDR3 nucleotides: TGTGCCAGCAGCTTGGGGACAGCTGGAAACACCATATATTTT. Translation: CASSLGTAGNTIYF.

The V gene is TRBV11-2, the J gene TRBJ2-2, with D maybe TRBD1 (5 bases). The V end lost 5 bases, the J end lost 5 bases, and 15 bases lay between the germline ends. This CDR3 spans 15 amino acids. Germline loops: CDR1 SGHAT, CDR2 FQNNGV. The chain's CDR3 is CASSQFDSFTGELFF. CDR3 bases: TGTGCCAGCAGCCAGTTTGACAGTTTTACCGGGGAGCTGTTTTTT. The variable domain in full, with the rest retrieved from reference TRBV11-2 and TRBJ2-2, is EAGVAQSPRYKIIEKRQSVAFWCNPISGHATLYWYQQILGQGPKLLIQFQNNGVVDDSQLPKDRFSAERLKGVDSTLKIQPAKLEDSAVYLCASSQFDSFTGELFFGEGSRLTVL.

The V call is TRBV12-5, the J call TRBJ2-1; D ambiguous. This CDR3 has 14 residues. V gave up 1 base and J gave up 3 bases, with 7 bases separating them. CDR1 is LGHNT, CDR2 FRNRAP, per germline. The chain's CDR3 is CASGLATLYNEQFF. The DNA of the CDR3 is TGTGCTAGTGGTTTGGCCACCCTCTACAATGAGCAGTTCTTC.

The chain has TRBV5-4 and TRBJ1-1; 10 bases align to TRBD1. The CDR3 spans 16 residues. The germline V gene encodes CDR1 SGHNT and CDR2 YYREEE (reference sequence). Trimming at V came to 0 bases and at J to 5 bases, leaving 7 bases not matched to a gene. The CDR3 loop reads CASSLASDRGLTEAFF. CDR3 coding DNA: TGTGCCAGCAGCTTGGCCTCGGACAGGGGGTTAACTGAAGCTTTCTTT.

The J gene is TRBJ1-6, the V gene TRBV7-9; D unclear. V was clipped by 3 bases and J by 13 bases, with 10 bases between them. Germline lookup yields CDR1 SEHNR and CDR2 FQNEAQ (reference sequence). The CDR3 contains 12 residues. The CDR3 sequence: CASSFESGPLHF. The CDR3 nucleotides read TGTGCCAGCAGCTTTGAATCCGGGCCCCTCCACTTT.

The rearrangement links TRBV18 to TRBJ2-6, with D hard to call. CDR1 KGHSH and CDR2 LQKENI come from the germline V gene. This CDR3 is built from 16 residues. Trimming cost V 3 bases and J 0 bases, with 9 bases left between them. This CDR3 is CASSPGWASGANVLTF. The DNA of the CDR3 is TGTGCCAGCTCACCGGGATGGGCCTCTGGGGCCAACGTCCTGACTTTC.

This chain links TRBV7-9 with TRBJ2-7, with TRBD1 matching over 7 bases. The length of the CDR3 is 12 residues. Trimming cost V 5 bases and J 7 bases; bases outside gene matches: 5. Germline CDR1 is SEHNR and CDR2 is FQNEAQ (reference sequence). The CDR3 region is CASSPGQREQYF. CDR3 in DNA: TGTGCCAGCAGCCCGGGACAGCGGGAGCAGTACTTC.

This rearrangement joins TRBV5-4 to TRBJ1-2, with D unresolved. The CDR3 is made up of 13 amino acids. The V gene's germline CDR1 is SGHNT and CDR2 YYREEE (reference sequence). The V gene lost 1 base and the J gene lost 8 bases, with 12 bases spanning the gap. The CDR3 loop is CASSLNSEGGYTF. The CDR3, as DNA: TGTGCCAGCAGCTTGAATTCAGAAGGGGGCTACACCTTC.

This clone showed up just a few times. This chain joins TRBV9 and TRBJ1-5, with TRBD1 matching 8 bases. This CDR3 spans 16 amino acids. Germline assignment: CDR1 SGDLS and CDR2 YYNGEE. The ends lost 2 bases at V and 0 bases at J; junction bases unmatched: 4. CDR3 amino acids: CASSVRQGCSNQPQHF. The CDR3 region has the DNA TGTGCCAGCAGCGTGAGACAGGGGTGTAGCAATCAGCCCCAGCATTTT.

The V gene is TRBV29-1, the J gene TRBJ1-2; D call uncertain. The germline V and J ends were trimmed by 3 bases and 0 bases, with 11 bases remaining between them. Germline values: CDR1 SQVTM, CDR2 ANQGSEA. This CDR3 has 14 residues. DNA for the CDR3: TGCAGCGTTGATTATACTAGCGCTAACTATGGCTACACCTTC. This gives the protein CSVDYTSANYGYTF. Full variable domain (outside the CDR3, taken from reference TRBV29-1 and TRBJ1-2): SAVISQKPSRDICQRGTSLTIQCQVDSQVTMMFWYRQQPGQSLTLIATANQGSEATYESGFVIDKFPISRPNLTFSTLTVSNMSPEDSSIYLCSVDYTSANYGYTFGSGTRLTVV.

In DNA, the CDR3 is TGTGCCAGCAGCGAGTACAGGGGCCAAGAGACCCAGTACTTC. It is translated as CASSEYRGQETQYF. This chain joins TRBV9 and TRBJ2-5, with 7 bases lining up with TRBD1. The CDR3 loop spans 14 amino acids. V gave up 3 bases and J gave up 1 base; unmatched junction bases: 3. Germline loops: CDR1 SGDLS, CDR2 YYNGEE.

This chain connects TRBV5-1 to TRBJ2-1; 7 positions match TRBD2. The CDR3 covers 16 residues. The germline V gene encodes CDR1 SGHRS and CDR2 YFSETQ. V gave up 0 bases and J gave up 5 bases; unmatched junction bases: 8. The CDR3 DNA reads as TGCGCCAGCAGCTTGGAAGGGTCAGGGAGGGACAATGAGCAGTTCTTC. Translation: CASSLEGSGRDNEQFF. Using reference TRBV5-1 and TRBJ2-1 for the parts outside the CDR3, the full variable domain is KAGVTQTPRYLIKTRGQQVTLSCSPISGHRSVSWYQQTPGQGLQFLFEYFSETQRNKGNFPGRFSGRQFSNSRSEMNVSTLELGDSALYLCASSLEGSGRDNEQFFGPGTRLTVL.

The chain carries TRBV5-4 and TRBJ1-1, with D perhaps matching TRBD1 (5 bases). Germline CDR1 reads SGHNT; CDR2 reads YYREEE (reference sequence). The ends were cut back, 7 bases at V and 2 bases at J, with 12 bases in the middle. CDR3 length: 13 amino acids. The CDR3 is CASQTGGNTEAFF. CDR3 nucleotides: TGTGCCAGCCAGACTGGGGGAAACACTGAAGCTTTCTTT.

This clone was detected only once. The gene calls are TRBV15 and TRBJ1-2; D remains unclear. In germline, CDR1 is LNHNV, CDR2 YYDKDF (reference sequence). This CDR3 is 16 amino acids long. The V end lost 0 bases, the J end lost 8 bases, and 19 bases lay between the germline ends. The CDR3 loop is CATSRDVPDPLEGYTF. The CDR3 bases are TGTGCCACCAGCAGAGATGTTCCGGATCCGCTTGAGGGCTACACCTTC. The complete variable domain, with remaining parts taken from reference TRBV15 and TRBJ1-2, reads DAMVIQNPRYQVTQFGKPVTLSCSQTLNHNVMYWYQQKSSQAPKLLFHYYDKDFNNEADTPDNFQSRRPNTSFCFLDIRSPGLGDTAMYLCATSRDVPDPLEGYTFGSGTRLTVV.

This clone was detected once. The gene calls are TRBV10-1 and TRBJ2-3; weak D call: TRBD2 (7 bases). Germline CDR1 and CDR2: WNHNN and SYGVQD (reference sequence). The V end was cut by 7 bases, the J end by 4 bases, with 21 bases between. This CDR3 contains 16 residues. CDR3 DNA sequence: TGCGCCAGCACCGACGACGGGGGGCCCAGCGCAGATACGCAGTATTTT. Translation gives CASTDDGGPSADTQYF.

V usage is TRBV9 and J usage is TRBJ2-1, with D tentatively TRBD1 (6 bases). This CDR3 is built from 14 residues. CDR1 SGDLS and CDR2 YYNGEE come from the germline V gene. V shed 0 bases and J shed 10 bases, with 14 bases lying between them. CDR3 amino acids: CASSVGGTLDEQFF. The CDR3 DNA follows: TGTGCCAGCAGCGTAGGGGGGACACTCGACGAGCAGTTCTTC.

The chain has TRBV18 and TRBJ1-3; a possible D gene is TRBD1 (5 bases). CDR3 length equals 16 residues. Trimming took off 3 bases at V and 3 bases at J, with 15 bases between the two ends. Looked up from germline, CDR1 is KGHSH and CDR2 is LQKENI. The CDR3 loop is CASSPFGTELGNTIYF. The CDR3 region has the DNA TGTGCCAGCTCACCCTTTGGGACCGAACTTGGAAACACCATATATTTT.

In DNA, the CDR3 is TGTGCCAGCAGCCAAGGGATCCTAACCGGCTACACCTTC. This gives the protein CASSQGILTGYTF. The rearrangement joins TRBV3-1 (or the pseudogene TRBV3-2) to TRBJ1-2, with D unresolved. Trimming removed 1 base from V and 8 bases from J, with 11 bases in between. The V gene's germline CDR1 is LGHDT and CDR2 YNNKEL (reference sequence). The CDR3 is 13 amino acids.

The chain recombines TRBV6-5 with TRBJ1-4; 9 bases agree with TRBD1. This CDR3 is 14 amino acids long. J lost 8 bases, V lost 6 bases, and 7 bases had no gene match. Germline CDR1 reads MNHEY; CDR2 reads SVGAGI. The CDR3 is CASSRTGEVEKLFF. The DNA for the CDR3 is TGTGCCAGCAGCCGGACAGGGGAGGTCGAAAAACTGTTTTTT.

CDR3 coding DNA: TGTGCCAGCAGCTTGGGGGTGAAGAACTCTGGAAACACCATATATTTT. Protein product: CASSLGVKNSGNTIYF. The rearrangement links TRBV5-4 to TRBJ1-3; D is undetermined. Germline V gives CDR1 SGHNT, CDR2 YYREEE (reference sequence). This CDR3 comprises 16 residues. Trimming removed 0 bases at V and 0 bases at J, with 10 bases between.

The rearrangement uses TRBV9 and TRBJ1-2; possibly TRBD1 for D (5 bases). The CDR3 covers 15 residues. The germline V and J ends were trimmed by 3 bases and 4 bases, with 16 bases remaining between them. Germline V gives CDR1 SGDLS, CDR2 YYNGEE. The DNA of the CDR3 is TGTGCCAGCAGCGCAGGGCCGGGACCGATCTATGGCTACACCTTC. Protein sequence: CASSAGPGPIYGYTF. Using reference TRBV9 and TRBJ1-2 for the parts outside the CDR3, the full variable domain is DSGVTQTPKHLITATGQRVTLRCSPRSGDLSVYWYQQSLDQGLQFLIQYYNGEERAKGNILERFSAQQFPDLHSELNLSSLELGDSALYFCASSAGPGPIYGYTFGSGTRLTVV.

V and J are TRBV6-6 and TRBJ1-4; D not certain. V shed 0 bases and J shed 7 bases, with 12 bases lying between them. This CDR3 is 15 amino acids long. The germline V gene has CDR1 MNHNY and CDR2 SVGAGI (reference sequence). CDR3 amino acids: CASSYSAPVGEKLFF. The CDR3 nucleotides read TGTGCCAGCAGTTACTCGGCGCCAGTAGGTGAAAAACTGTTTTTT.

V usage is TRBV6-4 and J usage is TRBJ2-1; 12 bases match TRBD2. CDR3 size: 18 residues. CDR1 and CDR2 (germline): MRHNA, SNTAGT. After removal of 0 bases from V and 4 bases from J, the junction contained 7 bases not matched to a gene. CDR3 in amino acids: CASSDSDMGLAGYNEQFF. CDR3 sequence (DNA): TGTGCCAGCAGTGACTCGGATATGGGACTAGCGGGTTACAATGAGCAGTTCTTC.